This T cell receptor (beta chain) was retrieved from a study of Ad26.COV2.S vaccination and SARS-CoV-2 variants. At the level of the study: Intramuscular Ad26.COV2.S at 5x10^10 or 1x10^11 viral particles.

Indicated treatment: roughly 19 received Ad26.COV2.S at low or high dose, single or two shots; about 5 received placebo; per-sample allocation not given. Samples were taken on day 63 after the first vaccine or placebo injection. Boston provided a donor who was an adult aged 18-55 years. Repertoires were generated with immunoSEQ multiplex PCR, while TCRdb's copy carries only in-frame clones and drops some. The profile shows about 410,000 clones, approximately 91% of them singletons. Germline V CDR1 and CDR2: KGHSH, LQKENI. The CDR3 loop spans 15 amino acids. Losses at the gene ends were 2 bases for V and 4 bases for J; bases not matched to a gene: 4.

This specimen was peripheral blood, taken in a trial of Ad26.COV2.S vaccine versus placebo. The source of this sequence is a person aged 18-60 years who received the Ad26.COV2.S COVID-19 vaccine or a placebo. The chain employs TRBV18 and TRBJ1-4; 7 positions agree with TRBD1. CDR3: CASSPNRGFNEKLFF. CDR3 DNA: TGTGCCAGCTCACCAAACAGGGGCTTTAATGAAAAACTGTTTTTT.